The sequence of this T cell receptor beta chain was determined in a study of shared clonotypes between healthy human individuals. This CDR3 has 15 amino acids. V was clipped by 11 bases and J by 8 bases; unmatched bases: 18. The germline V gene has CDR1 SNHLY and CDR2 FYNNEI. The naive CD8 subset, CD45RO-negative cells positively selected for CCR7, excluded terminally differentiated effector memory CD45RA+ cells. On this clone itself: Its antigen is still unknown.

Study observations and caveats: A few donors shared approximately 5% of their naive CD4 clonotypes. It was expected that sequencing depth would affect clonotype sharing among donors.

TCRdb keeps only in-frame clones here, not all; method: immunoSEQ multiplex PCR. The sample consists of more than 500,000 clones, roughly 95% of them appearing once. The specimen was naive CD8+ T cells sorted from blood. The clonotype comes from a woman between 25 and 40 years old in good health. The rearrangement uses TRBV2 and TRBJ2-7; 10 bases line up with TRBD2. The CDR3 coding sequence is TGTGCCTCCATCAGTACCGGGACTAGCGCTCACCAGCAGTACTTC. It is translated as CASISTGTSAHQQYF.